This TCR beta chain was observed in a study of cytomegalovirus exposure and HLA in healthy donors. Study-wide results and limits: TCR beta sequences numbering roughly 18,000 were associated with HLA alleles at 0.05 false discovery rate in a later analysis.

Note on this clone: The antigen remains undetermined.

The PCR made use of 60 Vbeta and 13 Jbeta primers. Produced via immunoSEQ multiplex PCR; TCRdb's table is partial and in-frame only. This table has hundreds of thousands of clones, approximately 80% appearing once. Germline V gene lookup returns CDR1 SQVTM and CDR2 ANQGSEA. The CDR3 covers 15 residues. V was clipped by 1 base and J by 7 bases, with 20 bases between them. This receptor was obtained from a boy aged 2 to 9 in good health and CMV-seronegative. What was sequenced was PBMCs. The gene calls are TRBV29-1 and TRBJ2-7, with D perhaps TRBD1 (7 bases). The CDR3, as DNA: TGCAGCGTTGAAGTGACGGGACAGCGCGCGGGGGAGCAGTACTTC. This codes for CSVEVTGQRAGEQYF.